A single sample is the source of the 10 T cell receptor beta chains below, sequenced in a study of blood T cell repertoires in COVID-19. Some clones are missing from TCRdb's copy, which holds only in-frame ones; the method was immunoSEQ multiplex PCR. The sample yields 350,000 or so clones, 88% seen once. Sequencing input: PBMCs or T cells enriched from blood (not recorded which). Source of these receptors: a woman in her thirties who had been exposed to COVID-19.

The chain has TRBV30 and TRBJ1-1; 7 nucleotides align to TRBD1. Unmatched junction bases numbered 3, after V lost 4 bases and J lost 7 bases. Germline CDR1 GTSNPN, CDR2 SVGIG (reference sequence). The CDR3 runs to 11 residues. CDR3 DNA sequence: TGTGCCTGGACAGGGGGACTTGAAGCTTTCTTT. The encoded protein is CAWTGGLEAFF.

The gene calls are TRBV25-1 and TRBJ1-2; TRBD1 aligns across 9 bases. Trimming removed 2 bases from V and 3 bases from J; junction bases left unmatched: 1. Germline CDR1 MGHDK, CDR2 SYGVNS. This CDR3 contains 14 residues. The CDR3 here is CASSERDRDYGYTF. CDR3 nucleotide sequence: TGTGCCAGCAGTGAACGGGACAGGGACTATGGCTACACCTTC.

As concerns this clone: It may be a read error: a sequence one base away is much more abundant. The rearrangement links TRBV11-2 to TRBJ2-1; 11 bases fit TRBD2. With V trimmed by 5 bases and J by 2 bases, 2 bases remained unmatched. This CDR3 has 15 residues. CDR1 and CDR2 from the germline V gene are SGHAT and FQNNGV. The CDR3 sequence is CASSPTSGAYNEQFF. The CDR3, as DNA: TGTGCCAGCAGCCCGACTAGCGGGGCCTACAATGAGCAGTTCTTC.

The CDR3 loop reads CASSLDLAGGSYNEQFF. The CDR3 DNA sequence: TGTGCCAGCAGCTTAGATCTAGCGGGAGGCTCCTACAATGAGCAGTTCTTC. This rearrangement joins TRBV11-2 to TRBJ2-1; 11 bases agree with TRBD2. Germline V lookup: CDR1 SGHAT, CDR2 FQNNGV. V trimming: 0 bases; J trimming: 0 bases; junction bases outside the gene matches: 1. The CDR3 totals 17 residues.

V is TRBV6-5 and J is TRBJ2-7, with 9 bases lining up with TRBD2. The CDR3 sequence is 13 residues long. The junction had 3 bases not matched to a gene; V was cut back by 2 bases and J by 7 bases. CDR1 is MNHEY and CDR2 is SVGAGI in the germline V gene. The DNA of the CDR3 is TGTGCCAGCAGTTACAGCGGGGGGCGGGAGCAGTACTTC. This encodes CASSYSGGREQYF.

V and J are TRBV28 and TRBJ2-7; a possible D gene is TRBD1 (7 bases). The ends were cut back, 2 bases at V and 0 bases at J, with 14 bases in the middle. The CDR3 has 16 amino acids. Germline values: CDR1 MDHEN, CDR2 SYDVKM. This CDR3 reads CASSLGGTVDSYEQYF. In DNA, the CDR3 is TGTGCCAGCAGTTTAGGGGGGACAGTCGACTCCTACGAGCAGTACTTC.

The rearrangement uses TRBV18 and TRBJ2-1, with TRBD2 matching 12 bases. V lost 3 bases and J lost 9; bases outside the gene matches: 9. The CDR3 covers 16 residues. Germline values: CDR1 KGHSH, CDR2 LQKENI. CDR3 in DNA: TGTGCCAGCTCACCCCGGAAACTAGCGGGAGGTCTTGAGCAGTTCTTC. Residues: CASSPRKLAGGLEQFF.

V usage is TRBV28 and J usage is TRBJ2-7; a possible D gene is TRBD1 (6 bases). The length of the CDR3 is 14 residues. V shed 8 bases and J shed 0 bases, with 14 bases lying between them. Germline lookup yields CDR1 MDHEN and CDR2 SYDVKM. The CDR3 DNA reads TGTGCCAGCCGGACAACAGGGATCTCCTACGAGCAGTACTTC. Translated: CASRTTGISYEQYF.

The rearrangement links TRBV20-1 to TRBJ1-5; D possibly corresponds to TRBD1 (6 bases). With 3 bases removed from V and 0 bases from J, the gap between germline ends came to 15 bases. Looked up from germline, CDR1 is DFQATT and CDR2 is SNEGSKA (reference sequence). The CDR3 is 16 residues long. This CDR3 reads CSASWGGQTSNQPQHF. CDR3 coding DNA: TGCAGTGCTAGTTGGGGGGGACAAACTAGCAATCAGCCCCAGCATTTT.

The genes are TRBV19 and TRBJ2-7; D is uncertain. Trimming stripped 10 bases from V and 2 bases from J, with 12 bases between. Germline CDR1 reads LNHDA; CDR2 reads SQIVND (reference sequence). This CDR3 has 12 amino acids. CDR3 residues: CATQTRTYEQYF. As DNA, the CDR3 is TGTGCCACCCAGACTCGGACCTACGAGCAGTACTTC.